The clone carrying this T cell receptor beta chain was picked up a small number of times. Its antigen remains unidentified. This CDR3 region has 16 residues. V was cut by 0 bases and J by 5 bases, with 15 bases left in between. CDR1 and CDR2 (germline): SGDLS, YYNGEE. The sample originates from a study of CD8 T cells in ankylosing spondylitis. Regarding the study as a whole: Matched ankylosing spondylitis synovial fluid reportedly showed significant enrichment of disease-linked clones.

TCRdb called the 5' RACE reads again in MiXCR, with one record for every CDR3 protein. The sample consists of around 300,000 distinct CDR3 sequences, 20% of them appearing once. This clonotype was obtained from a female donor with ankylosing spondylitis or in good health (not recorded which). The sequenced material came from blood, either unsorted or a sorted T cell fraction (not recorded which). This chain uses TRBV9 with TRBJ2-1; D may be TRBD1 (5 bases). CDR3 sequence (DNA): TGTGCCAGCAGCGTAGGAAAGACAGAAAAGAACAATGAGCAGTTCTTC. Protein sequence: CASSVGKTEKNNEQFF.